This TCR beta chain is drawn from a study of shared clonotypes between healthy human individuals. Study-level information: Used for every donor were three CD4 naive, three CD4 memory, two CD8 naive and one CD8 memory plate.

Generated by immunoSEQ multiplex PCR, the TCRdb table keeps only in-frame clones and is missing some. The repertoire consists of hundreds of thousands of clones, with around 73% occurring once and the leading ten covering 1.5% to 2%. Subsets obtained from CD4+ cells comprised CD45RA+ naive and CD45RA-negative memory cells. The TCR originated in a woman aged 25 to 39 in good health. The sample was memory CD4+ T cells sorted from blood. Subset here: CD45RA-negative fraction.

The CDR3 DNA follows: TGTGCCAGCAGCCCTCCCAGCGGGGGGTACGAGCAGTACTTC. The encoded protein is CASSPPSGGYEQYF. The chain couples TRBV6-6 to TRBJ2-7, with 9 bases lining up with TRBD2. The CDR3 is made up of 14 amino acids. The ends lost 6 bases at V and 4 bases at J; junction bases unmatched: 7. Germline CDR1 MNHNY, CDR2 SVGAGI (reference sequence).